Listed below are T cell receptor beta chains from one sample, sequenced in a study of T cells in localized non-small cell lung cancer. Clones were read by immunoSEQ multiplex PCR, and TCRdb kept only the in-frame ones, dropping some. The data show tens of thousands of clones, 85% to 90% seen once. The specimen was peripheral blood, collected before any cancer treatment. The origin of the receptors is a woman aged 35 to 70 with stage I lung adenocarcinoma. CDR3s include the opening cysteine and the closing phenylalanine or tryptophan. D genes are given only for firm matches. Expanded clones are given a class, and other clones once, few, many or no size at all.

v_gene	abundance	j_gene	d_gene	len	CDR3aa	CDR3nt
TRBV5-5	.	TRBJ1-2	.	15	CASSPLGQGVYGYTF	TGTGCCAGCAGCCCGCTGGGGCAGGGCGTCTATGGCTACACCTTC
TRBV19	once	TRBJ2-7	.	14	CASSTDLNTYEQYF	TGTGCCAGTAGTACGGACCTGAATACCTACGAGCAGTACTTC
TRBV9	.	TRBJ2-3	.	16	CASTPPEGTSTDTQYF	TGTGCCAGCACCCCTCCTGAGGGGACTAGCACAGATACGCAGTATTTT
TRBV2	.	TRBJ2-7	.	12	CASRGSSYEQYF	TGTGCCAGCAGGGGCAGTTCCTACGAGCAGTACTTC
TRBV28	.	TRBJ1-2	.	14	CASSLSLRAYGYTF	TGTGCCAGCAGTTTATCCCTACGGGCCTATGGCTACACCTTC
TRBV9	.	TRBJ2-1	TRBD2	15	CASSGTSGGIPEQFF	TGTGCCAGCAGCGGAACTAGCGGGGGGATCCCTGAGCAGTTCTTC
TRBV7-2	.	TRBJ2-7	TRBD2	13	CASSLADTYEQYF	TGTGCCAGCAGCCTAGCGGACACCTACGAGCAGTACTTC
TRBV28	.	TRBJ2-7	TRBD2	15	CAILGLAGVTYEQYF	TGTGCCATCCTAGGACTAGCGGGGGTCACCTACGAGCAGTACTTC
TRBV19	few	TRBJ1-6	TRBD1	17	CASSARDRASYNSPLHF	TGTGCCAGTAGTGCCCGGGACAGGGCATCCTATAATTCACCCCTCCACTTT
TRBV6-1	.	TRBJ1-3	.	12	CASSEEEYTIYF	TGTGCCAGCAGTGAAGAGGAATACACCATATATTTT
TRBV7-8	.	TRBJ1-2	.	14	CASSLGGHNYGYTF	TGTGCCAGCAGCCTGGGGGGACATAACTATGGCTACACCTTC
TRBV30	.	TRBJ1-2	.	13	CAWRGVGPHGYTF	TGTGCCTGGAGGGGCGTGGGGCCACATGGCTACACCTTC
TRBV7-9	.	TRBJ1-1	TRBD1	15	CASSLGTGSHAEAFF	TGTGCCAGCAGCTTAGGGACAGGGTCCCACGCTGAAGCTTTCTTT
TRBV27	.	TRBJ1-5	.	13	CASSGGIFQPQHF	TGTGCCAGCAGTGGCGGGATATTTCAGCCCCAGCATTTT
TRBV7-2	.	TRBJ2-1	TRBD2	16	CASSPLGGGAYNEQFF	TGTGCCAGCAGCCCCCTCGGGGGGGGCGCTTACAATGAGCAGTTCTTC
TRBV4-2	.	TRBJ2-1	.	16	CASSQEGIVYGDEQFF	TGTGCCAGCAGCCAAGAAGGGATAGTATATGGGGATGAGCAGTTCTTC
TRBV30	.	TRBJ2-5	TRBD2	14	CAWSSRGGVETQYF	TGTGCCTGGAGTTCCCGGGGAGGGGTGGAGACCCAGTACTTC
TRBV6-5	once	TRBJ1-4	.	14	CASSYGGVNEKLFF	TGTGCCAGCAGTTACGGGGGGGTTAATGAAAAACTGTTTTTT
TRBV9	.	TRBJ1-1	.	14	CASSPRGMNTEAFF	TGTGCCAGCAGCCCGAGGGGGATGAACACTGAAGCTTTCTTT
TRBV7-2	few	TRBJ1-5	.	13	CASSTIANQPQHF	TGTGCCAGCAGCACCATAGCGAATCAGCCCCAGCATTTT
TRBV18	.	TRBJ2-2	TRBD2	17	CASSPNIAGEDTGELFF	TGTGCCAGCTCACCAAATATAGCGGGAGAGGACACCGGGGAGCTGTTTTTT
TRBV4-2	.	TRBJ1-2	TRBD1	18	CASSQGETETGGLYGYTF	TGTGCCAGCAGCCAAGGAGAAACCGAGACAGGGGGTCTCTATGGCTACACCTTC
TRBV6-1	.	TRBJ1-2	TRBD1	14	CASSAETGGYGYTF	TGTGCCAGCAGTGCGGAAACAGGGGGTTATGGCTACACCTTC
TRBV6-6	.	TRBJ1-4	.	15	CASSYLRGTNEKLFF	TGTGCCAGCAGTTACCTCAGGGGAACTAATGAAAAACTGTTTTTT
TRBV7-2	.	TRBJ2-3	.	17	CASSLGVNRALTDTQYF	TGTGCCAGCAGCTTGGGGGTGAACAGGGCCCTAACAGATACGCAGTATTTT
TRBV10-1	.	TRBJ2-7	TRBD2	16	CASSPGGAGGLGEQYF	TGCGCCAGCAGTCCCGGGGGAGCGGGGGGCCTCGGGGAGCAGTACTTC
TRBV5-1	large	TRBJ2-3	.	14	CASSLRGVADTQYF	TGCGCCAGCAGCTTACGGGGTGTGGCAGATACGCAGTATTTT
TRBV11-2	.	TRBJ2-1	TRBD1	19	CASSLDFASGTGLYNEQFF	TGTGCCAGCAGCTTAGATTTCGCCTCCGGGACAGGGCTTTACAATGAGCAGTTCTTC
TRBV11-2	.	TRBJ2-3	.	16	CASSLGRTIPADTQYF	TGTGCCAGCAGCTTAGGGCGGACAATCCCCGCAGATACGCAGTATTTT
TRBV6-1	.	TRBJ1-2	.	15	CASSLQQGSNYGYTF	TGTGCCAGCAGTCTACAACAGGGTTCTAACTATGGCTACACCTTC
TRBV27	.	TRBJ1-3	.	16	CASSLLGPFSGNTIYF	TGTGCCAGCAGTTTATTGGGTCCGTTCTCTGGAAACACCATATATTTT
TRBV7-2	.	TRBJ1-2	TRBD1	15	CASSKQGPPNYGYTF	TGTGCCAGCAGCAAACAGGGGCCTCCTAACTATGGCTACACCTTC
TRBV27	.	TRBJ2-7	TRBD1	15	CASSLSITGGNEQYF	TGTGCCAGCAGTTTATCCATAACAGGGGGGAACGAGCAGTACTTC
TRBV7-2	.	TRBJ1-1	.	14	CASSLTRVGTEAFF	TGTGCCAGCAGCTTAACGAGGGTTGGCACTGAAGCTTTCTTT
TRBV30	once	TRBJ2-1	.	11	CAWGLNNEQFF	TGTGCCTGGGGACTAAACAATGAGCAGTTCTTC
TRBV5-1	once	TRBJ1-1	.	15	CASSLGHRDFAEAFF	TGCGCCAGCAGCTTGGGTCACAGGGACTTCGCTGAAGCTTTCTTT
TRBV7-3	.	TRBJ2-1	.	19	CASSLNGGVDLSSYNEQFF	TGTGCCAGCAGCTTAAACGGGGGTGTCGATCTAAGCTCCTACAATGAGCAGTTCTTC
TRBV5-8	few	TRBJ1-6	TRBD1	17	CASSLDVDRLLRTPLHF	TGTGCCAGCAGCTTGGACGTGGACAGGCTCCTAAGGACACCCCTCCACTTT
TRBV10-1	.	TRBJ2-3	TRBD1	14	CASSRDRVGDTQYF	TGCGCCAGCAGCCGGGACAGGGTGGGAGATACGCAGTATTTT
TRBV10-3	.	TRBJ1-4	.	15	CAISGRGGTNEKLFF	TGTGCCATCAGTGGCAGGGGCGGTACTAATGAAAAACTGTTTTTT
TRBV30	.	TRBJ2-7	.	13	CAAKRGDPYEQYF	TGTGCCGCAAAACGCGGGGACCCCTACGAGCAGTACTTC
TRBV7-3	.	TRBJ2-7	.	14	CASSLENNSDEQYF	TGTGCCAGCAGCTTGGAAAACAACAGTGATGAGCAGTACTTC